This T cell receptor beta chain is drawn from a study of molecular identifiers for immune sequencing clone quantification. TCRdb re-called the PCR reads through MiXCR, storing one row per CDR3 protein. The sample lists approximately 500,000 distinct CDR3 sequences; under 30% were seen once. The CDR3 has 15 residues. Germline CDR1 reads SEHNR; CDR2 reads FQNEAQ (reference sequence). Deletions cut 4 bases from V and 7 bases from J, with 19 bases between. At least ten counts were recorded for this clonotype. The sequence was obtained from a human donor in good health. Some libraries in this study had Jurkat cell RNA spiked in. Material: naive CD8+ T cells from blood, with Jurkat cell RNA spiked in. Subset here: FACS-sorted CD8+CD4-CCR7+CD45RA+ naive T cells. The chain couples TRBV7-9 to TRBJ2-5; weak D call: TRBD1 (5 bases). CDR3 sequence: CASSSDQHRRPTQYF. The CDR3 bases are TGTGCCAGCAGCTCCGACCAACACAGGCGCCCGACCCAGTACTTC.